These 30 T cell receptor beta chains originate from one sample sequenced in a study of blood T cell repertoires in COVID-19. Clones were sequenced by immunoSEQ multiplex PCR, and TCRdb holds only the in-frame ones, with some missing. This sample yields tens of thousands of clones, of which around 78% are seen a single time; roughly 18% belongs to the top ten. The sequenced sample was peripheral blood. The receptors shown here come from a woman at least 80 years old with acute or convalescent COVID-19.

The rearrangement joins TRBV11-3 to TRBJ2-5, with 10 bases matching TRBD2. The CDR3 is 16 amino acids. From germline, CDR1 is SGHNT and CDR2 YENEEA. After removal of 5 bases from V and 5 bases from J, the junction contained 11 bases not matched to a gene. The CDR3, as DNA: TGTGCCAGCAGCCCCAGCGGGAGGGCCTGGCGGGAGACCCAGTACTTC. It is translated as CASSPSGRAWRETQYF.

CDR3 sequence: CASSDSPTSGRVRYNEQFF. The DNA of the CDR3 is TGTGCCAGCAGTGACTCCCCGACTAGCGGGAGGGTCAGATACAATGAGCAGTTCTTC. The chain employs TRBV6-4 and TRBJ2-1; 14 nucleotides match TRBD2. Per germline, CDR1 MRHNA and CDR2 SNTAGT. The CDR3 totals 19 residues. With 0 bases clipped from V and 4 bases from J, the junction kept 8 bases outside the gene matches.

The V call is TRBV5-6, the J call TRBJ2-7, with 9 bases lining up with TRBD1. Germline V gives CDR1 SGHDT, CDR2 YYEEEE. This CDR3 has 14 amino acids. V shed 4 bases, J shed 5 bases, and the junction held 7 bases outside the gene matches. The CDR3 DNA sequence: TGTGCCAGCAGCCCCTGGGACAGGGTTAACGAGCAGTACTTC. It translates to CASSPWDRVNEQYF. Filled out from reference TRBV5-6 and TRBJ2-7, the complete variable domain reads DAGVTQSPTHLIKTRGQQVTLRCSPKSGHDTVSWYQQALGQGPQFIFQYYEEEERQRGNFPDRFSGHQFPNYSSELNVNALLLGDSALYLCASSPWDRVNEQYFGPGTRLTVT.

The genes are TRBV7-2 and TRBJ2-5; TRBD2 is a possible D gene (5 bases). The V gene's germline CDR1 is SGHTA and CDR2 FQGNSA. CDR3 size: 14 residues. V lost 3 bases to trimming and J lost 5 bases, with 13 bases between them. CDR3 loop: CASSLDLARETQYF. The CDR3 DNA is TGTGCCAGCAGCTTGGACCTAGCTAGGGAGACCCAGTACTTC. Together with reference TRBV7-2 and TRBJ2-5, the CDR3 gives the full variable domain: GAGVSQSPSNKVTEKGKDVELRCDPISGHTALYWYRQSLGQGLEFLIYFQGNSAPDKSGLPSDRFSAERTGGSVSTLTIQRTQQEDSAVYLCASSLDLARETQYFGPGTRLLVL.

This chain uses TRBV6-2 or TRBV6-3 with TRBJ2-5; TRBD1 is a possible D gene (6 bases). Deletions cut 2 bases from V and 2 bases from J, with 12 bases between. The CDR3 is made up of 15 amino acids. Germline V gene sequence: CDR1 MNHEY, CDR2 SVGEGT. Here the CDR3 reads CASSYGQLSQETQYF. In nucleotides, the CDR3 is TGTGCCAGCAGTTACGGACAGCTCAGTCAAGAGACCCAGTACTTC.

This chain connects TRBV6-1 to TRBJ1-1, with 8 bases fitting TRBD1. CDR3 length: 13 amino acids. The junction had 0 bases not matched to a gene; V was cut back by 3 bases and J by 3 bases. Looked up from germline, CDR1 is MNHNS and CDR2 is SASEGT. The CDR3 region is CASSETGDTEAFF. The CDR3 nucleotides are TGTGCCAGCAGTGAGACAGGGGACACTGAAGCTTTCTTT.

The rearrangement uses TRBV5-4 and TRBJ2-1, with TRBD2 identical over 7 bases. Germline CDR1 and CDR2: SGHNT and YYREEE (reference sequence). This CDR3 is built from 15 residues. Trimming cost V 4 bases and J 4 bases; bases outside gene matches: 8. CDR3 residues: CASSLRREAYNEQFF. CDR3 bases: TGTGCCAGCAGCCTTCGCCGGGAGGCTTACAATGAGCAGTTCTTC.

This chain uses TRBV19 with TRBJ2-6; 8 bases fit TRBD1. V lost 9 bases and J lost 1; bases outside the gene matches: 11. Germline CDR1 is LNHDA and CDR2 is SQIVND (reference sequence). This CDR3 is 17 amino acids long. The chain's CDR3 is CARTGAGPFSGANVLTF. DNA for the CDR3: TGTGCCAGGACAGGGGCAGGCCCTTTTTCTGGGGCCAACGTCCTGACTTTC.

This chain uses TRBV9 with TRBJ2-3; 7 bases agree with TRBD1. V lost 2 bases and J lost 5; bases outside the gene matches: 8. The germline CDR1 and CDR2 sequences are SGDLS and YYNGEE. This CDR3 is built from 15 residues. Here the CDR3 reads CASSVFKGAGDTQYF. In DNA, the CDR3 is TGTGCCAGCAGCGTTTTTAAGGGGGCCGGAGATACGCAGTATTTT.

This rearrangement joins TRBV3-1 (or the pseudogene TRBV3-2) to TRBJ2-3, with 13 bases that match TRBD2. V lost 5 bases, J lost 10 bases, and 9 bases stayed unmatched. CDR1 is LGHDT, CDR2 YNNKEL, per germline (reference sequence). This CDR3 comprises 15 residues. CDR3 protein: CASSSWTSGGRSQYF. CDR3 coding DNA: TGTGCCAGCAGCTCCTGGACTAGCGGGGGTCGGTCGCAGTATTTT.

This clone came up once. The chain links TRBV29-1 to TRBJ2-1, with 10 bases lining up with TRBD2. The V gene's germline CDR1 is SQVTM and CDR2 ANQGSEA. The ends lost 7 bases at V and 5 bases at J; junction bases unmatched: 5. This CDR3 region has 13 residues. Written as DNA, the CDR3 is TGCAGCGCCCCGGGACTAGCGAACAATGAGCAGTTCTTC. It encodes CSAPGLANNEQFF.

V gene TRBV19 combines with J gene TRBJ1-5; possible D gene TRBD1, 6 bases. Trimming pared 4 bases from V and 3 bases from J, leaving 10 bases between. The CDR3 spans 14 residues. Germline V CDR1 and CDR2: LNHDA, SQIVND (reference sequence). The CDR3 nucleotides are TGTGCCAGTAGTAGGGACAAGTCCAATCAGCCCCAGCATTTT. Protein: CASSRDKSNQPQHF.

The chain is built from TRBV16 and TRBJ2-3; D not resolved. The CDR3 runs to 12 residues. CDR1 is KGHSY and CDR2 is FQNENV in the germline V gene. V lost 0 bases to trimming and J lost 7 bases, with 5 bases between them. CDR3 region: CASSQSGNTQYF. CDR3 nucleotide sequence: TGTGCCAGCAGCCAATCCGGTAATACGCAGTATTTT.

The gene calls are TRBV3-1 (or the pseudogene TRBV3-2) and TRBJ2-3, with D maybe TRBD2 (6 bases). The CDR3 spans 16 residues. The V and J ends lost 0 bases and 1 base respectively, with 11 bases between them. Germline-derived CDR1 and CDR2 are LGHDT and YNNKEL (reference sequence). The CDR3, as DNA: TGTGCCAGCAGCCAAGATCTCTCGGGAGGCACAGATACGCAGTATTTT. Translating gives CASSQDLSGGTDTQYF.

The CDR3 coding sequence is TGTGCCATCAGGACTACAGGGGGCTCCTCTGGAAACACCATATATTTT. Protein: CAIRTTGGSSGNTIYF. This chain links TRBV10-3 with TRBJ1-3, with 9 bases identical to TRBD1. This CDR3 has 16 amino acids. In germline, CDR1 is ENHRY, CDR2 SYGVKD. Germline trimming cut 6 bases from V and 0 bases from J; bases unmatched to any gene: 6.

This rearrangement joins TRBV5-4 to TRBJ2-2; TRBD1 aligns across 7 bases. The V gene end was trimmed by 4 bases and the J gene end by 3 bases; junction bases not matched to a gene: 3. CDR1 is SGHNT and CDR2 is YYREEE in the germline V gene (reference sequence). CDR3 size: 14 residues. DNA of the CDR3: TGTGCCAGCAGCCGGGACAGCTACACCGGGGAGCTGTTTTTT. Residues: CASSRDSYTGELFF.

The rearrangement links TRBV5-1 to TRBJ1-6; a possible D gene is TRBD1 (6 bases). Germline CDR1 SGHRS, CDR2 YFSETQ. Trimming stripped 4 bases from V and 0 bases from J, with 20 bases between. The CDR3 length is 19 residues. CDR3 nucleotide sequence: TGCGCCAGCAGCCCGCTTGGGCCAGGGGTTAGCTCCTATAATTCACCCCTCCACTTT. Translation: CASSPLGPGVSSYNSPLHF.

The rearrangement joins TRBV19 to TRBJ2-3; tentatively, D is TRBD2 (5 bases). Germline V CDR1 and CDR2: LNHDA, SQIVND (reference sequence). CDR3 size: 14 residues. Trimming stripped 6 bases from V and 4 bases from J, with 14 bases between. CDR3 nucleotide sequence: TGTGCCAGTAGCACCCCAGAGGGAGCAGATACGCAGTATTTT. Protein sequence: CASSTPEGADTQYF.

The genes are TRBV5-6 and TRBJ1-5; the D is unclear. Germline CDR1 SGHDT, CDR2 YYEEEE. The ends were cut back, 1 base at V and 7 bases at J, with 15 bases in the middle. The CDR3 loop spans 15 amino acids. CDR3 sequence reads: CASSLFQNSGQPQHF. The CDR3 bases are TGTGCCAGCAGCTTGTTTCAGAATAGCGGGCAGCCCCAGCATTTT. The variable domain in full, completed from reference TRBV5-6 and TRBJ1-5, reads DAGVTQSPTHLIKTRGQQVTLRCSPKSGHDTVSWYQQALGQGPQFIFQYYEEEERQRGNFPDRFSGHQFPNYSSELNVNALLLGDSALYLCASSLFQNSGQPQHFGDGTRLSIL.

The genes are TRBV5-8 and TRBJ1-6; tentatively, D is TRBD1 (6 bases). The V gene lost 0 bases and the J gene lost 10 bases, with 11 bases spanning the gap. This CDR3 has 14 residues. Per germline, CDR1 SGHTS and CDR2 YDEGEE. The CDR3 region is CASSLDRATSPLHF. CDR3 coding DNA: TGTGCCAGCAGCTTGGACAGGGCAACGTCACCCCTCCACTTT.

This chain joins TRBV3-1 (or the pseudogene TRBV3-2) and TRBJ2-1, with 10 bases matching TRBD2. Germline lookup yields CDR1 LGHDT and CDR2 YNNKEL (reference sequence). J gave up 6 bases and V 3 bases, and 11 bases lay outside the gene matches. This CDR3 region has 17 residues. CDR3: CASSQGMLAGVFNEQFF. In DNA form, the CDR3 reads TGTGCCAGCAGCCAGGGGATGCTAGCGGGAGTCTTCAATGAGCAGTTCTTC.

This clone has only one observation. J is TRBJ2-6 and V is TRBV3-1 (or the pseudogene TRBV3-2), with D perhaps matching TRBD1 (6 bases). This CDR3 has 18 residues. Germline V gene sequence: CDR1 LGHDT, CDR2 YNNKEL (reference sequence). Trimming took off 0 bases at V and 4 bases at J, with 16 bases between the two ends. The CDR3 DNA reads as TGTGCCAGCAGCCAAGAGTTTAGGGGGTTAGGCGGGGCCAACGTCCTGACTTTC. Its translation: CASSQEFRGLGGANVLTF.

The chain joins TRBV24-1 to TRBJ2-7, with 7 positions matching TRBD2. The length of the CDR3 is 15 residues. Germline assignment: CDR1 KGHDR and CDR2 SFDVKD. V shed 3 bases, J shed 5 bases, and the junction held 9 bases outside the gene matches. The CDR3 DNA is TGTGCCACCAGTGATCCTATGACGGGAGGCCACGAGCAGTACTTC. This codes for CATSDPMTGGHEQYF.

The rearrangement uses TRBV7-3 and TRBJ1-2; D not certain. Germline CDR1 is SGHTA and CDR2 is FQGTGA. V lost 5 bases and J 8 bases, leaving 15 bases between the germline ends. The CDR3 is 13 amino acids. Written as DNA, the CDR3 is TGTGCCAGCAGCCCCCAGGCATTCGTAGGCTACACCTTC. Its protein product is CASSPQAFVGYTF.

V and J are TRBV7-9 and TRBJ1-1, with 11 bases aligning to TRBD1. V lost 5 bases and J lost 9; bases outside the gene matches: 14. CDR1 is SEHNR and CDR2 is FQNEAQ in the germline V gene (reference sequence). This CDR3 spans 16 amino acids. In nucleotides, the CDR3 is TGTGCCAGCAGCCCAGACGGACAGGGGGCGAGAAAAAAAGCTTTCTTT. Encoded protein: CASSPDGQGARKKAFF.

The V and J genes are TRBV25-1 and TRBJ1-2, with D maybe TRBD1 (5 bases). The CDR3 covers 16 residues. V gave up 5 bases and J gave up 4 bases, with 20 bases separating them. Germline CDR1 and CDR2: MGHDK and SYGVNS. CDR3 amino acids: CASSTPDRPNRYGYTF. The CDR3 coding sequence is TGTGCCAGCAGTACCCCCGACAGACCAAACCGCTATGGCTACACCTTC.

The sample holds a few counts of this clone. This chain joins TRBV7-2 and TRBJ2-4, with D possibly TRBD1 on 6 matching bases. The CDR3 has 13 amino acids. Looked up from germline, CDR1 is SGHTA and CDR2 is FQGNSA. Deletions cut 5 bases from V and 7 bases from J, with 12 bases between. CDR3 nucleotides: TGTGCCAGCAGCGCCGGACAGTGGAACATTCAGTACTTC. Translated, it gives CASSAGQWNIQYF.

The chain links TRBV11-3 to TRBJ1-1; D is possibly TRBD1 (6 bases). The germline V and J ends were trimmed by 4 bases and 1 base, with 10 bases remaining between them. The germline V gene encodes CDR1 SGHNT and CDR2 YENEEA. The CDR3 runs to 14 residues. This CDR3 reads CASSSTGKNTEAFF. The CDR3 DNA reads as TGTGCCAGCAGCTCTACAGGGAAGAACACTGAAGCTTTCTTT.

There are a few counts of this clone. V is TRBV19 and J is TRBJ1-3; D gene uncertain. Trimming took off 3 bases at V and 0 bases at J, with 12 bases between the two ends. The CDR3 spans 16 residues. Germline V gives CDR1 LNHDA, CDR2 SQIVND (reference sequence). CDR3 DNA: TGTGCCAGTAGTATGCAGTTGAGGATCTCTGGAAACACCATATATTTT. Its translation: CASSMQLRISGNTIYF.

The DNA for the CDR3 is TGTGCCAGCAGCTCCGGTCGGGACACTGAAGCTTTCTTT. This sequence encodes CASSSGRDTEAFF. The gene calls are TRBV5-8 and TRBJ1-1; no clear D. V lost 3 bases to trimming and J lost 3 bases, with 9 bases between them. Germline V gene lookup returns CDR1 SGHTS and CDR2 YDEGEE. CDR3 length: 13 residues.